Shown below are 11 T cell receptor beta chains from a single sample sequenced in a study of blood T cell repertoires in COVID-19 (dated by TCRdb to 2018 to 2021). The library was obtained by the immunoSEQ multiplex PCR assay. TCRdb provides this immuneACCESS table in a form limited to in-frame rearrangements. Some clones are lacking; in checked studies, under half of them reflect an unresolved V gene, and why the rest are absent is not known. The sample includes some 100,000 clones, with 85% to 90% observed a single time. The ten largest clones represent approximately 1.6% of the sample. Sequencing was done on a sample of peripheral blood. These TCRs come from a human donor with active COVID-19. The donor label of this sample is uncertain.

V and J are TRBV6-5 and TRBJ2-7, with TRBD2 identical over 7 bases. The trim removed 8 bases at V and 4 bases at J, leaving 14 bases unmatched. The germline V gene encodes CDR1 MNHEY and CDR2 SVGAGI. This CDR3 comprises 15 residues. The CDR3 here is CASSPPSGERYEQYF. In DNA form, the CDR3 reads TGTGCCAGCTCCCCGCCAAGCGGGGAGCGTTACGAGCAGTACTTC.

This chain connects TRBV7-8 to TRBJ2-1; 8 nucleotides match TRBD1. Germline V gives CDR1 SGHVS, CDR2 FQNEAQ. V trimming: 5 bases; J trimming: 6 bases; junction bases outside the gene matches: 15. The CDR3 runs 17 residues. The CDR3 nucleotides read TGTGCCAGCAGCCCCCGAACCGGGACAGGCTCCCTCAATGAGCAGTTCTTC. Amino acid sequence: CASSPRTGTGSLNEQFF.

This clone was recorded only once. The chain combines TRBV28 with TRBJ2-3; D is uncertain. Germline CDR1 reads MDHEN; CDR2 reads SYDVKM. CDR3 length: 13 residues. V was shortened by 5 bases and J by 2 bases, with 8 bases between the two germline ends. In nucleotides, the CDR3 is TGTGCCAGCAGTACGACTCCCACAGATACGCAGTATTTT. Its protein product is CASSTTPTDTQYF.

CDR3 DNA sequence: TGTGCCAGCAGCTTAGAGACAGGGGGCGGTAGTCAGCCCCAGCATTTT. It codes for CASSLETGGGSQPQHF. The chain employs TRBV7-9 and TRBJ1-5; 10 bases map to TRBD1. V lost 1 base to trimming and J lost 6 bases; unmatched junction nucleotides: 6. The CDR3 is 16 residues long. Germline CDR1 SEHNR, CDR2 FQNEAQ (reference sequence). Full variable domain (outside the CDR3, taken from reference TRBV7-9 and TRBJ1-5): DTGVSQNPRHKITKRGQNVTFRCDPISEHNRLYWYRQTLGQGPEFLTYFQNEAQLEKSRLLSDRFSAERPKGSFSTLEIQRTEQGDSAMYLCASSLETGGGSQPQHFGDGTRLSIL.

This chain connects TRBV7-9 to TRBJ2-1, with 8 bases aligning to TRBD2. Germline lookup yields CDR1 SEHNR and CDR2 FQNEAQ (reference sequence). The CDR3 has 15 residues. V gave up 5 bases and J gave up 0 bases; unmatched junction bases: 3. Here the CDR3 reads CASSDSGSSYNEQFF. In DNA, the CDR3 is TGTGCCAGCAGCGACAGCGGGAGCTCCTACAATGAGCAGTTCTTC.

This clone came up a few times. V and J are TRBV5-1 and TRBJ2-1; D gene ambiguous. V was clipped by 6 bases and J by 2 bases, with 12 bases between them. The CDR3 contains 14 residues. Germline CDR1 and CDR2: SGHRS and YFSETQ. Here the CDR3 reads CASNMRPTYNEQFF. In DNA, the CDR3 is TGCGCCAGCAACATGAGGCCTACCTACAATGAGCAGTTCTTC.

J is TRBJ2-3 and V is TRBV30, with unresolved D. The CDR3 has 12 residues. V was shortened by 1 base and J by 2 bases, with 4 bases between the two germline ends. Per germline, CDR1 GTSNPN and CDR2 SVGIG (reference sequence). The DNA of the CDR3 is TGTGCCTGGAGTGCAGACACAGATACGCAGTATTTT. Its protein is CAWSADTDTQYF.

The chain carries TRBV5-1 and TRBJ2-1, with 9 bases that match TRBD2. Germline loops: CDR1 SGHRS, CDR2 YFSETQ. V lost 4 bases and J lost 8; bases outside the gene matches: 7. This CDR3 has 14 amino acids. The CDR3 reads CASSPGLARDEQFF. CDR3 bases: TGCGCCAGCAGCCCGGGACTAGCTAGGGATGAGCAGTTCTTC. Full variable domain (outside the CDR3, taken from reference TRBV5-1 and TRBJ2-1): KAGVTQTPRYLIKTRGQQVTLSCSPISGHRSVSWYQQTPGQGLQFLFEYFSETQRNKGNFPGRFSGRQFSNSRSEMNVSTLELGDSALYLCASSPGLARDEQFFGPGTRLTVL.

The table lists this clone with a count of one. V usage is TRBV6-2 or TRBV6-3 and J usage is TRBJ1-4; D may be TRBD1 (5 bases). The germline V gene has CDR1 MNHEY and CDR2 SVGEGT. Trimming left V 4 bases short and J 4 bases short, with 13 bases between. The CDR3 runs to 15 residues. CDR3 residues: CASSSASRDNEKLFF. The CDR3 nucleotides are TGTGCCAGCAGTTCCGCTTCCAGGGATAATGAAAAACTGTTTTTT.

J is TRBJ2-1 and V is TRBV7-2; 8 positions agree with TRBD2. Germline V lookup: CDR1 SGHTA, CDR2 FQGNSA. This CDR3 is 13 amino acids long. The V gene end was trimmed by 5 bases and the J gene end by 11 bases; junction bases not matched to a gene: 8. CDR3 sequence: CASSIETSDKQFF. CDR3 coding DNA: TGTGCCAGCAGCATCGAGACTAGCGATAAGCAGTTCTTC.

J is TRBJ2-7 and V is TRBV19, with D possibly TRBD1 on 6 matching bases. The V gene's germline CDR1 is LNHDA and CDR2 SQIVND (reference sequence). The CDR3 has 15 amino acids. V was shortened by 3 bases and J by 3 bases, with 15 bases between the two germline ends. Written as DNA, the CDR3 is TGTGCCAGTAGTATGACCCTACTACAGGGCTACGAGCAGTACTTC. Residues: CASSMTLLQGYEQYF.